The T cell receptor beta chain under discussion was sequenced for a study of shared clonotypes between healthy human individuals. Several immunoSEQ plates held equal portions of the genomic DNA taken from each subset. Sequenced by immunoSEQ multiplex PCR; TCRdb stores in-frame clones only, minus some. The profile covers roughly 2,000,000 clones, with roughly 95% appearing a single time and roughly 1.2% taken by the ten largest. As defined, naive CD8 cells were CD45RO-negative and positively selected for CCR7, with terminally differentiated effector memory CD45RA+ cells excluded. Points on this clone: Its antigen is unidentified.

Study-wide results and limits: Several donors had 5% to 6% of their naive CD4 clonotypes in common.

Germline lookup yields CDR1 SGHRS and CDR2 YFSETQ. V lost 7 bases and J 3 bases, leaving 11 bases between the germline ends. The CDR3 spans 12 residues. The sequence was obtained from a man younger than 35 in good health. The chain employs TRBV5-1 and TRBJ2-7; D might be TRBD2 (5 bases). Input material: naive CD8+ T cells sorted from blood. The CDR3, as DNA: TGCGCCAGCGGACCCGGAGGCTACGAGCAGTACTTC. This codes for CASGPGGYEQYF.